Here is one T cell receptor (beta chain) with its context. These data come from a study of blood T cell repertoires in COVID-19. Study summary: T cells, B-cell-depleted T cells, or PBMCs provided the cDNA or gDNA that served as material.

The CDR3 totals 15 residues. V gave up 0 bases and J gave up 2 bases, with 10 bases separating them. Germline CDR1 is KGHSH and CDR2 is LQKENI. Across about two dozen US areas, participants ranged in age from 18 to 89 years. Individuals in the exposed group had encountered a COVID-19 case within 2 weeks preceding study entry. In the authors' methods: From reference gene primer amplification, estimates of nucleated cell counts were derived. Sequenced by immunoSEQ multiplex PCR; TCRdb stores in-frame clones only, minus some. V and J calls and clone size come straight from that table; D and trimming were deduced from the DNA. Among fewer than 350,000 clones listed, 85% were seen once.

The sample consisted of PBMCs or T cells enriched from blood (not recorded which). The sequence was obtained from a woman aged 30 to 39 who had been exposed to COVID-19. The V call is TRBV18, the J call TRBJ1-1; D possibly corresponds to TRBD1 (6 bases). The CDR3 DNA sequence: TGTGCCAGCTCACCACCGAAGGGGGTCAACACTGAAGCTTTCTTT. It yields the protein CASSPPKGVNTEAFF.